Below are 10 T cell receptor beta chains sequenced from a single sample in a study of blood T cell repertoires in COVID-19. Clones were read by immunoSEQ multiplex PCR, and TCRdb kept only the in-frame ones, dropping some. The top ten clones hold 6% to 6.5% of a sample with around 280,000 clones, around 88% of them seen once. Material: PBMCs or T cells enriched from blood (not recorded which). The receptor source for this set is a woman aged 40 to 50 who had recovered from COVID-19.

This chain uses TRBV4-3 with TRBJ2-1, with 10 positions matching TRBD2. Per germline, CDR1 LGHNA and CDR2 YSLEER. V trimming: 1 base; J trimming: 10 bases; junction bases outside the gene matches: 22. This CDR3 comprises 20 residues. Written as DNA, the CDR3 is TGCGCCAGCAGCCAAGGGCTGGTCCCAGATAGCGGGGGGTGGGTCGGGGAGCAGTTCTTC. Its translation: CASSQGLVPDSGGWVGEQFF.

This chain links TRBV3-1 (or the pseudogene TRBV3-2) with TRBJ2-1, with TRBD2 as a possible D gene (6 bases). Germline lookup yields CDR1 LGHDT and CDR2 YNNKEL (reference sequence). The CDR3 is made up of 16 amino acids. With 1 base removed from V and 4 bases from J, the gap between germline ends came to 14 bases. The CDR3 spells CASSQVPSGLYNEQFF. CDR3 in DNA: TGTGCCAGCAGCCAAGTCCCAAGCGGGTTATACAATGAGCAGTTCTTC.

This rearrangement joins TRBV27 to TRBJ2-7; 11 bases line up with TRBD1. This CDR3 is built from 16 residues. Per the germline V gene, CDR1 is MNHEY and CDR2 is SMNVEV (reference sequence). V was clipped by 6 bases and J by 3 bases; unmatched bases: 10. The CDR3 coding sequence is TGTGCCAGCAGCCGATACGCGGGACAGGGGGTCTACGAGCAGTACTTC. Translation gives CASSRYAGQGVYEQYF.

The gene calls are TRBV7-2 and TRBJ2-1; TRBD1 is a possible D gene (5 bases). The CDR3 runs to 14 residues. Germline loops: CDR1 SGHTA, CDR2 FQGNSA. Trimming left V 2 bases short and J 8 bases short, with 13 bases between. The DNA of the CDR3 is TGTGCCAGCAGCTTATCCCAGGGTTTTGATGAGCAGTTCTTC. As protein: CASSLSQGFDEQFF.

This clone has a handful of counts. The rearrangement uses TRBV7-2 and TRBJ1-6; 7 bases fit TRBD1. The ends lost 5 bases at V and 8 bases at J; junction bases unmatched: 12. Germline values: CDR1 SGHTA, CDR2 FQGNSA. The length of the CDR3 is 16 residues. The CDR3 region has the DNA TGTGCCAGCAGCCTCCGGCCCAGGGGGGAGGATTCACCCCTCCACTTT. Translating it yields CASSLRPRGEDSPLHF. Full variable domain (remainder filled in from reference TRBV7-2 and TRBJ1-6): GAGVSQSPSNKVTEKGKDVELRCDPISGHTALYWYRQSLGQGLEFLIYFQGNSAPDKSGLPSDRFSAERTGGSVSTLTIQRTQQEDSAVYLCASSLRPRGEDSPLHFGNGTRLTVT.

The chain recombines TRBV4-1 with TRBJ2-6; TRBD1 aligns across 8 bases. The germline V gene encodes CDR1 MGHRA and CDR2 YSYEKL. The CDR3 sequence is 19 residues long. V was clipped by 2 bases and J by 0 bases; unmatched bases: 9. The CDR3 DNA reads as TGCGCCAGCAGCCAAAAAGGTGCAGGGGGCGCCTCTGGGGCCAACGTCCTGACTTTC. Translating it yields CASSQKGAGGASGANVLTF.

The chain recombines TRBV4-3 with TRBJ2-2; no definite D call. Trimming removed 1 base from V and 7 bases from J, with 7 bases in between. The CDR3 has 13 residues. CDR1 is LGHNA, CDR2 YSLEER, per germline. The DNA of the CDR3 is TGCGCCAGCAGCCAAGTAGAGTACGGGGAGCTGTTTTTT. It is translated as CASSQVEYGELFF.

The V call is TRBV18, the J call TRBJ2-3; 8 bases are a match to TRBD1. CDR3 length: 15 amino acids. CDR1 is KGHSH, CDR2 LQKENI, per germline. J lost 1 base, V lost 3 bases, and 3 bases had no gene match. CDR3 protein: CASSPTGAGTDTQYF. CDR3 coding DNA: TGTGCCAGCTCACCGACAGGGGCGGGCACAGATACGCAGTATTTT.

The V call is TRBV28, the J call TRBJ2-1, with TRBD2 identical over 10 bases. V trimming: 6 bases; J trimming: 6 bases; junction bases outside the gene matches: 11. CDR1 MDHEN and CDR2 SYDVKM come from the germline V gene. There are 16 residues in the CDR3. In DNA form, the CDR3 reads TGTGCCAGCAGCTCCAGCGGGAGGGGGAAGGCCAATGAGCAGTTCTTC. Its translation: CASSSSGRGKANEQFF.

The CDR3 reads CASSHGTGVGNSPLHF. CDR3 in DNA: TGCGCCAGCAGCCACGGGACAGGGGTAGGGAATTCACCCCTCCACTTT. The J gene is TRBJ1-6, the V gene TRBV5-1, with 10 bases identical to TRBD1. Germline V CDR1 and CDR2: SGHRS, YFSETQ. J gave up 7 bases and V 4 bases, and 8 bases lay outside the gene matches. The CDR3 spans 16 residues.